A selection of T cell receptor beta chains follows, all from one sample in a study of glioma-infiltrating T cells after dendritic cell vaccination. The method was immunoSEQ multiplex PCR; TCRdb's version includes in-frame clones alone and lacks a portion of them. The top ten clones hold approximately 3% of a sample with about 82,000 clones, roughly 90% of them seen once. Sequencing used blood, obtained before dendritic cell vaccination. Receptor source: a human donor with glioblastoma. CDR3s include the opening cysteine and the closing phenylalanine or tryptophan. D genes are given only for firm matches. Clone sizes are given selectively: once, few, many, or a class where the clone is expanded.

D gene | clone size | J gene | V gene | CDR3 DNA | CDR3 protein
- | - | TRBJ1-1 | TRBV6-1 | TGTGCCAGCACCACATCGGGGGGCCGGAACACTGAAGCTTTCTTT | CASTTSGGRNTEAFF
- | - | TRBJ2-3 | TRBV19 | TGTGCCAGTAGCGTGTATGGGGGGTCGGGCCCAGATACGCAGTATTTT | CASSVYGGSGPDTQYF
TRBD1 | - | TRBJ1-1 | TRBV9 | TGTGCCAGCAGCACAGGGGAAGGCACTGAAGCTTTCTTT | CASSTGEGTEAFF
- | - | TRBJ2-2 | TRBV6-1 | TGTGCCAGCAGTGGGGGGCAGCAGGGCACCGGGGAGCTGTTTTTT | CASSGGQQGTGELFF
TRBD1 | - | TRBJ2-5 | TRBV19 | TGTGCCAGTAGCGGACAGGGGCGGGAGACCCAGTACTTC | CASSGQGRETQYF
- | - | TRBJ2-2 | TRBV4-1 | TGCGCCAGCAGCCAGGAGGATTACACCGGGGAGCTGTTTTTT | CASSQEDYTGELFF
- | - | TRBJ1-5 | TRBV19 | TGTGCCAGTAGGGCTTCAGGGCCGGGCAATCAGCCCCAGCATTTT | CASRASGPGNQPQHF
TRBD2 | - | TRBJ2-7 | TRBV6-5 | TGTGCCAGCACCCCTAGCGGGAGTTCGGGCGAGCAGTACTTC | CASTPSGSSGEQYF
- | once | TRBJ1-2 | TRBV19 | TGTGCCAGTACCCGTAGTAGGGGGATCTATGGCTACACCTTC | CASTRSRGIYGYTF
TRBD1 | - | TRBJ1-1 | TRBV6-5 | TGTGCCAGCAGGCAGGGGGGACAGGGCACTGAAGCTTTCTTT | CASRQGGQGTEAFF
TRBD1 | - | TRBJ1-2 | TRBV5-1 | TGCGCCAGCAGCTTAGGGACAGGGGGCCCCACGGTCCATGGCTACACCTTC | CASSLGTGGPTVHGYTF
- | - | TRBJ1-4 | TRBV5-1 | TGCGCCAGCAGCTTGGAGGGGCAGGGCCGAGAAAAACTGTTTTTT | CASSLEGQGREKLFF
- | - | TRBJ2-1 | TRBV4-2 | TGTGCCAGCAGCCAATCGGGAGAGGTTAATGAGCAGTTCTTC | CASSQSGEVNEQFF
TRBD2 | once | TRBJ2-3 | TRBV6-1 | TGTGCCAGCAGTACAAGGACTAGCGGCACAGATACGCAGTATTTT | CASSTRTSGTDTQYF
- | - | TRBJ1-2 | TRBV28 | TGTGCCAGCAGTTCTACCCATGGCTACACCTTC | CASSSTHGYTF
- | once | TRBJ1-6 | TRBV6-4 | TGTGCCAGCAGTGACTCGGAGAATTCACCCCTCCACTTT | CASSDSENSPLHF
TRBD1 | - | TRBJ1-5 | TRBV18 | TGTGCCAGCTCGCCAGGACAGGGCCCCAATCAGCCCCAGCATTTT | CASSPGQGPNQPQHF
- | - | TRBJ1-2 | TRBV25-1 | TGTGCCAGCAGTGACAGGGCGGGCTACACCTTC | CASSDRAGYTF
TRBD2 | - | TRBJ2-7 | TRBV25-1 | TGTGCCAGCAGTGCGGCTAGCGGATCCTACGAGCAGTACTTC | CASSAASGSYEQYF
- | - | TRBJ2-5 | TRBV5-1 | TGCGCCAGCAGCTGGCGGGATACGCGAGAGACCCAGTACTTC | CASSWRDTRETQYF
- | - | TRBJ1-2 | TRBV19 | TGTGCCAGTAGATATCGGACAGCCCCTTATGGCTACACCTTC | CASRYRTAPYGYTF
- | - | TRBJ1-2 | TRBV6-5 | TGTGCCAGCAGCCGCACCCTAGAGGATGGCTACACCTTC | CASSRTLEDGYTF
- | - | TRBJ1-1 | TRBV5-6 | TGTGCCAGCAGCTTGGCCGGGGAGGGGGTGGCTGAAGCTTTCTTT | CASSLAGEGVAEAFF
- | - | TRBJ1-1 | TRBV7-3 | TGTGCCAGCCCGGGGGAGAACACTGAAGCTTTCTTT | CASPGENTEAFF
TRBD1 | - | TRBJ1-2 | TRBV11-3 | TGTGCCAGCAGCTTATATGGGACAGGGGGCAGCGGCTACACCTTC | CASSLYGTGGSGYTF
TRBD1 | - | TRBJ1-5 | TRBV2 | TGTGCCAGCAGCGTACAGGGGACCCGAAATCAGCCCCAGCATTTT | CASSVQGTRNQPQHF
TRBD1 | - | TRBJ1-1 | TRBV5-4 | TGTGCCAGCAGCTCGACAGGGGGCGCGCCTGAAGCTTTCTTT | CASSSTGGAPEAFF
TRBD1 | - | TRBJ1-1 | TRBV28 | TGTGCCAGCAGGCGACAGGGAGTCGCTGAAGCTTTCTTT | CASRRQGVAEAFF
- | - | TRBJ1-3 | TRBV7-2 | TGTGCCAGCAGCCCGGCAGGCTCCTCTGGAAACACCATATATTTT | CASSPAGSSGNTIYF
TRBD2 | once | TRBJ2-1 | TRBV29-1 | TGCAGCGGAAGGCGGGGGGGGAATGAGCAGTTCTTC | CSGRRGGNEQFF
TRBD2 | - | TRBJ2-3 | TRBV19 | TGTGCCAGTAGTTCCCTAGCGGGAGGGGGCACAGATACGCAGTATTTT | CASSSLAGGGTDTQYF
- | - | TRBJ2-5 | TRBV18 | TGTGCCAGCTCAATGAACTACCAACGGCAAGAGACCCAGTACTTC | CASSMNYQRQETQYF
- | - | TRBJ1-5 | TRBV19 | TGTGCCAGTAGTATTTCAGGGTATAGCAATCAGCCCCAGCATTTT | CASSISGYSNQPQHF
- | once | TRBJ1-2 | TRBV7-2 | TGTGCCAGCAGCTTAGTTGAGGTTAACTATGGCTACACCTTC | CASSLVEVNYGYTF
TRBD2 | - | TRBJ2-5 | TRBV11-3 | TGTGCCAGCAGCTTCCTCGGGACTAGCGGGAGTAGCTCCAAAGAGACCCAGTACTTC | CASSFLGTSGSSSKETQYF
TRBD1 | - | TRBJ1-2 | TRBV6-5 | TGTGCCAGCAGCTTAGCGGGACAGGGAAACGGCTACACCTTC | CASSLAGQGNGYTF